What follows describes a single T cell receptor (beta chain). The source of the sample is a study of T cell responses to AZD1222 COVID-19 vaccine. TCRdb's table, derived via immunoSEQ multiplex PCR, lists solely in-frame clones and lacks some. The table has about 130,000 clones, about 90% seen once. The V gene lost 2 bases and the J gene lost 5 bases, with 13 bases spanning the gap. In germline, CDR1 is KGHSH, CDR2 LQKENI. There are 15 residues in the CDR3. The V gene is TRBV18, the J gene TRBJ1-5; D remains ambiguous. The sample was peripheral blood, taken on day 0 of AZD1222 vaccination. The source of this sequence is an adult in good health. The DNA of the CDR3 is TGTGCCAGCTCACCAGGTAGGGTGGTGGATCAGCCCCAGCATTTT. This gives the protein CASSPGRVVDQPQHF.